This TCR beta chain was captured by sequencing in a study of cytomegalovirus exposure and HLA in healthy donors (dated by TCRdb to about 2017). For the wider study: An earlier analysis of some 600 of the donors reported around 280 Gb of sequence data and 95 million to 130 million unique TCR beta sequences obtained from 150 million to 200 million T cells. Across approximately 420 genotyped donors of the cohort, an average of roughly 200,000 unique TCR beta nucleotide sequences per donor were sequenced, and roughly 17% of those sequences were non-productive. A later genetic analysis took genome-wide SNP genotypes for about three fifths of the roughly 670 donors and used that subset as a discovery cohort. Every discovery cohort repertoire had been produced on one sequencing platform. About five DR-DQ haplotypes were handled as single units for association and clustering, since linkage in the cohort was strong. To predict cytomegalovirus infection status, the study brought together high-throughput TCR immunosequencing, statistical association of individual TCRs with disease status, and machine learning. Among the roughly 390 genotyped donors, approximately 82% belonged to the genetic ancestry cluster associated with self-reported Caucasian donors. An earlier analysis of roughly 580 of the donors used high-throughput TCR beta sequencing to judge whether each TCR beta V gene segment behaved as functional or pseudogenic. The number of typed donors differed by locus: about 629-630 for A, B, C, DRB1 and DQB1; some 540 for DQA1; 606 for DPA1; and around 450 for DPB1. An early release that covered around 590 HLA-typed donors contained approximately 300 gigabases of sequencing data and tens of millions of unique TCR sequences. Rather than using new phenotypic data, the later analysis identified candidate immune exposures from TCR beta sequences and from how often those sequences occurred across donors. The study aimed to test whether cataloging public T cell receptors could reveal signatures of past pathogen exposure. In a later analysis, previously published TCR beta repertoires from fewer than 750 donors were re-analyzed and high-resolution HLA genotyping was added so that TCR occurrence patterns could be studied. Along with the roughly 610-subject first cohort, a separate validation cohort of more than 90 different subjects was used. Class I and class II HLA loci were covered by the typing at four-digit resolution. The study profiled the T cell repertoires of approximately 700 subjects by immunosequencing and related them to cytomegalovirus serostatus. Donor age, sex, ethnicity and CMV serostatus were collected together with the repertoire data. Here is what the overall study found, with its caveats: In a later genetic analysis, a missense DCLRE1C variant was associated with V-gene and J-gene trimming of TCR beta chains, and the association was replicated in an independent cohort. Because HLA typing was missing for some donors at each locus, association tests included only the typed subset. In a later genetic analysis, fewer N-insertions in productive TCRs were reported among donors in an Asian-associated ancestry cluster than the roughly 700-donor mean. Some IMGT-functional V segments, including TRBV6-2 and TRBV6-3, could not be told apart with the 87-base-pair reads, so those segments were excluded. According to a later analysis, most CMV-associated TCR beta chains appeared to be HLA-restricted, and the HLA associations seemed to be driven largely by CMV exposure. Broadly in line with IMGT annotations, most TCR beta V segments showed up in productive rearrangements about 87% or about 30% of the time in an earlier analysis of 587 of the donors. This cohort had only TCR beta chains sequenced, and the lack of alpha or paired-chain data limited which features could be detected. Compared with equally common non-associated chains, HLA-associated TCR beta chains in a later analysis were more clonally expanded and had lower generation probabilities. A later analysis associated 16,951 TCR beta sequences with specific HLA alleles at a false discovery rate of 0.05. In a later analysis, TCR association rates were found to vary across HLA loci, with the most associated TCRs seen for DRB1 alleles and the fewest for HLA-C alleles. A cluster of highly shared sequence variants was judged likely to be a technical artifact of the sequencing pipeline. Because counts were too low, some 16 rarely observed V segments, including chromosome 9 orphons, were excluded from the earlier analysis of some 540 of the donors. A few of the identified cytomegalovirus-associated TCR beta chains were confirmed in vitro to be specific for cytomegalovirus antigens. In both the original and validation cohorts, the classifier was reported to diagnose cytomegalovirus status with high specificity and sensitivity. Strong co-occurrence of HLA alleles, especially DR and DQ, made assigning TCR associations to individual alleles difficult. Sequencing depth was assumed to be roughly uniform across donors in the presence/absence analyses, though that assumption may not hold. A further reported finding was that TCR beta sequences accurately predicted the HLA-A and HLA-B alleles for most subjects in the first cohort. The authors suggested that the approach could potentially be extended to other disease states and immunological phenotypes. In a later analysis, several top co-occurrence clusters were reported to appear linked to parvovirus B19, influenza, CMV and Epstein-Barr virus. Across donors, most TCR sequences were observed very rarely, whereas some public TCRs were present in many individuals. Immune exposure information for the cohort was limited to CMV serostatus. The study listed 164 TCR beta chains as associated with cytomegalovirus. Correlated functional status among segregating V segments might reflect linkage disequilibrium, but an unknown experimental factor could not be ruled out.

V loses 6 bases at its end and J loses 8 bases; junction bases beyond the gene matches: 5. The CDR3, cysteine through phenylalanine, is 12 amino acids long. Only the CDR3 DNA is retained, 36 bases long and in frame from the first base. Sequences MNHNS (CDR1) and SASEGT (CDR2) are obtained from the germline V gene. Libraries were prepared through the immunoSEQ multiplex PCR assay. A mixture of 60 forward primers for TCR Vbeta segments and 13 reverse primers for TCR Jbeta segments was used in the multiplex PCR. A multiplex PCR assay on genomic DNA amplified the CDR3 region of rearranged TCR beta genes. The Illumina HiSeq System was used to sequence the amplified TCR beta libraries as 87-base-pair reads. The paper's processing steps were these. A later analysis counted some 74 million unique TCR beta chains across the 666 repertoires, and 9 million to 14 million of these chains were shared by at least two donors. To remove PCR and sequencing errors, raw reads were error-corrected and collapsed into unique sequences using a nearest-neighbor algorithm that merged closely related sequences. To assign V, D and J gene segments, CDR3 sequences were aligned to IMGT reference sequences. For a sequence to be retained, at least a six-nucleotide match to both a V gene segment and a J gene segment was required. Rearrangements were called productive when the CDR3 lacked stop codons and stayed in frame with V and J; all others were non-productive. Following IMGT convention, CDR3 was defined as the stretch from the second conserved V-encoded cysteine to the conserved J-encoded phenylalanine. The earlier analysis of some 600 of the donors excluded sequences that lacked an unambiguous match to a single V gene segment. An earlier analysis of several hundred of the donors called V segments functional above 56.7% productive rearrangements and segregating when the between-donor standard deviation exceeded 5%. To diagnose cytomegalovirus status from the catalog of TCR beta chain sequences, a statistical classification framework was built. A later analysis assigned V and J genes by comparing TCR nucleotide sequences with IMGT/GENE-DB human TR gene sequences. In a later analysis, CDR3 sequences and most-parsimonious VDJ recombination scenarios were assigned using the TCRdist pipeline. In a later analysis, each TCR beta chain was defined by its CDR3 amino acid sequence together with its V-gene family, and reads without a unique V-gene family were excluded. A later analysis removed over 500 highly shared, low-generation-probability nucleotide sequences to deal with suspected cross-contamination and a sequencing artifact. In a later analysis, a clonal expansion index for each public chain was calculated from normalized within-repertoire ranks of inferred template counts. A later analysis computed generation probabilities with a VDJ recombination model fitted to out-of-frame rearrangements, and checked the results against IGoR. In a later analysis, TCR-TCR, TCR-HLA and TCR-CMV co-occurrence was scored with hypergeometric tests, and a repertoire-size bias correction was applied to TCR pairs. False discovery rates were estimated in a later analysis by permuting HLA or CMV assignments 20 times. In a later analysis, co-occurring TCRs were grouped with DBSCAN, and TCRdist sequence similarity was added when clustering was performed within HLA-allele-positive subsets. Repertoires with fewer than 30,000 or more than 120,000 public chains were left out of co-occurrence clustering, as were a handful of repertoires with anomalous nucleotide sharing. The clones in this table, taken by TCRdb from immuneACCESS, are in-frame only. Not every clone is retained; where verified, under half of the shortfall comes from an unresolved V gene, and the cause of the rest is unknown. V, J and clone size were drawn from that table, and D and trimming were deduced from the DNA. A total of approximately 140,000 clones appear in this sample, more than 60% of them only once. The ten largest clonotypes hold about 1.8% of the sample.

A few counts support this clone. Its cognate antigen has yet to be identified. Possible read error: a much larger clone is one base away. The cohort was made up of roughly 670 healthy bone marrow donors. At the time of sampling, all cohort members were nominally healthy, though unrecorded immune exposures were likely present. The donor tested CMV seronegative and was one of the 352 seronegative cohort members. A peripheral blood sample was provided by each donor, and peripheral blood mononuclear cells were used for TCR beta sequencing. Genomic DNA extraction from the blood cell samples was performed with the Qiagen DNeasy Blood Extraction Kit.

The sample consisted of PBMCs. The chain uses TRBV6-1 and TRBJ1-2, and 8 junction bases match TRBD1. This TCR was recovered from a male donor in good health and CMV-seronegative. In nucleotides, the sequence is TGTGCCAGCAGCGACTCAGGGGGCGGCTACACCTTC. This translates into CASSDSGGGYTF.